The text below deals with one T cell receptor beta chain. Antigen unknown. This record comes from a study of shared clonotypes between healthy human individuals. Background on the study: Three plates each covered CD4 naive and memory; CD8 naive two, CD8 memory one. Regarding the study as a whole: All-four-donor shared clonotypes had higher generation probabilities than non-shared clonotypes did.

Replicate PCRs for sorted subsets used around 200 ng DNA; this equaled about 30,000 T cell genomes. Clones were read by immunoSEQ multiplex PCR, and TCRdb kept only the in-frame ones, dropping some. The sample has millions of clones, 90% to 95% seen once. Selected positively for CCR7 and CD45RO-negative, naive CD8 cells excluded terminally differentiated effector memory CD45RA+ cells. From germline, CDR1 is SGHTA and CDR2 FQGNSA. The CDR3 contains 14 residues. The V end was cut by 5 bases, the J end by 3 bases, with 14 bases between. This chain links TRBV7-2 with TRBJ2-7, with D perhaps assigned TRBD1 or TRBD2 (5 bases each). The sequence was collected from a man between 18 and 29 years old in good health. Some clones in this sample may be carry-over from other donors' samples. Material for sequencing was naive CD8+ T cells from PBMCs. CDR3 in DNA: TGTGCCAGCAGCAAAAGAGGGGCTGGCTACGAGCAGTACTTC. This sequence encodes CASSKRGAGYEQYF. Variable domain in full (rest from reference TRBV7-2 and TRBJ2-7): GAGVSQSPSNKVTEKGKDVELRCDPISGHTALYWYRQSLGQGLEFLIYFQGNSAPDKSGLPSDRFSAERTGGSVSTLTIQRTQQEDSAVYLCASSKRGAGYEQYFGPGTRLTVT.